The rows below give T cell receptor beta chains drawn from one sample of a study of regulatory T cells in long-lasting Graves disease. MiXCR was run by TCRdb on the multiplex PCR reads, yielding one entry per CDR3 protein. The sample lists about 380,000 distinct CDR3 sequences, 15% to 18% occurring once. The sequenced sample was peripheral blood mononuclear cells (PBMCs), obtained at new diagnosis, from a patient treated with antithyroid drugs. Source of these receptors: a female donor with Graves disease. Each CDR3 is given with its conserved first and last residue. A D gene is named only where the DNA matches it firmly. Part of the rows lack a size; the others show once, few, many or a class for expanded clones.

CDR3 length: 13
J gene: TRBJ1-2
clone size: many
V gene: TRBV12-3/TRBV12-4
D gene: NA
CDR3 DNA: TGTGCCAGCAGTTTTGGGCGGCTTTTGGGCTACACCTTC
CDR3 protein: CASSFGRLLGYTF

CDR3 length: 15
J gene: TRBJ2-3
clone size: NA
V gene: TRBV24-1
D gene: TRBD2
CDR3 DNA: TGTGCCACCAGTGAGGGCGGGGGGGCCGGCGATACGCAGTATTTT
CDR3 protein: CATSEGGGAGDTQYF

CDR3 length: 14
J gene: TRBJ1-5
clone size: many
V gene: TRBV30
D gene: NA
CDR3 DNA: TGTGCCTGGAGCCAAACAGCGACGATTCAGCCCCAGCATTTT
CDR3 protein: CAWSQTATIQPQHF

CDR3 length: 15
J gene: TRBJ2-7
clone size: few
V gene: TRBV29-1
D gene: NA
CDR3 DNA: TGCAGCGTTGAGGTCTGGGACCAAGGCCTCGGCGAGCAGTACTTC
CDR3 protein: CSVEVWDQGLGEQYF

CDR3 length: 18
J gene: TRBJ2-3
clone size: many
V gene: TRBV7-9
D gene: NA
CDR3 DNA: TGTGCCAGCAGCTTAGGGTGGAAGCGAGCGTCCAGCACAGATACGCAGTATTTT
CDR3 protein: CASSLGWKRASSTDTQYF

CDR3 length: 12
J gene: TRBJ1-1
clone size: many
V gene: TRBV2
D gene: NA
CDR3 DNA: TGTGCCAGCGGAAACCCAGATAAGGAAGCTTTCTTT
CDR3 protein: CASGNPDKEAFF

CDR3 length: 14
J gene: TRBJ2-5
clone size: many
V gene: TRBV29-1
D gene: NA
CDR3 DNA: TGCAGCGTTGAAGAGCAGGCACCCCTTCAGACCCAGTACTTC
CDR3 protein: CSVEEQAPLQTQYF

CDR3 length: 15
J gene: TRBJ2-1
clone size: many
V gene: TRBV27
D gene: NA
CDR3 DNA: TGTGCCAGCAGCGTGGGAGAACATGTGTACAATGAGCAGTTCTTC
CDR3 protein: CASSVGEHVYNEQFF

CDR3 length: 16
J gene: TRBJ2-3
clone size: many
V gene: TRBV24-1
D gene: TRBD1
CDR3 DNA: TGTGCCACCAGTGATTTGGGACAGGGGGCGTCAGATACGCAGTATTTT
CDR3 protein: CATSDLGQGASDTQYF

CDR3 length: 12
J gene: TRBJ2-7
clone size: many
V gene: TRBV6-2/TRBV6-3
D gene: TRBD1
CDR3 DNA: TGTGCCAGCAGCCCGGCAGGGGGCGAGCAGTACTTC
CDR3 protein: CASSPAGGEQYF

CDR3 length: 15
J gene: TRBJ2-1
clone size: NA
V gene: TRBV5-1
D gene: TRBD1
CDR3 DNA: TGCGCCAGCAGCTTGGGACAGGGGGCCCACAATGAGCAGTTCTTC
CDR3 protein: CASSLGQGAHNEQFF

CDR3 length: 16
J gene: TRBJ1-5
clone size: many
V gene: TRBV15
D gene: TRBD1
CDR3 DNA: TGTGCCACCAGCAGAGATCAGGGGGGGAACAATCAGCCCCAGCATTTT
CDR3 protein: CATSRDQGGNNQPQHF

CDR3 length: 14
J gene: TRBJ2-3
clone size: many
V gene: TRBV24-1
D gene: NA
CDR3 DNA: TGTGCCACCAGTGACCCGGTGGGGCCAGATACGCAGTATTTT
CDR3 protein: CATSDPVGPDTQYF

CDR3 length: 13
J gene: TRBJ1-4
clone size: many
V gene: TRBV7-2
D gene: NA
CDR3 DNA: TGTGCCAGCAGCCGTGGAGTGGGGGAAAAACTGTTTTTT
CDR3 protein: CASSRGVGEKLFF

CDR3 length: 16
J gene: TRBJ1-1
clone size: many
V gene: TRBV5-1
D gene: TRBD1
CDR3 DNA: TGCGCCAGCAGCTTGGTCCGACAGGGGGCGAACACTGAAGCTTTCTTT
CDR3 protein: CASSLVRQGANTEAFF

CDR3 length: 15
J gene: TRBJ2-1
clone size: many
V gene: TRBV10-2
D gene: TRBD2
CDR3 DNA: TGCGCCAGCAGTGAGCCTGGAGGGAGGGGCAATGAGCAGTTCTTC
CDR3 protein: CASSEPGGRGNEQFF

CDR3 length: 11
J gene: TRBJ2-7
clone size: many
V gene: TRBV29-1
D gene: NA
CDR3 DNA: TGCAGCGTTGGACAGGCCTACGAGCAGTACTTC
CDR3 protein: CSVGQAYEQYF

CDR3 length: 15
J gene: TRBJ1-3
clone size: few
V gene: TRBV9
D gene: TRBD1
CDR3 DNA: TGTGCCAGCAGCGTAGAAAGGGGGCCTGGAAACACCATATATTTT
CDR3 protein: CASSVERGPGNTIYF

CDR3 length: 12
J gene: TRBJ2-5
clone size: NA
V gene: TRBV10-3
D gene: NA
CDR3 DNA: TGTGCCATCAGTGAGACACAAGAGACCCAGTACTTC
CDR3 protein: CAISETQETQYF

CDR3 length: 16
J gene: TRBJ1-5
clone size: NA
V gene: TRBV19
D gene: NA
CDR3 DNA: TGTGCCAGTAGAATAACGGGGGTCGGGGGCAATCAGCCCCAGCATTTT
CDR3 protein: CASRITGVGGNQPQHF

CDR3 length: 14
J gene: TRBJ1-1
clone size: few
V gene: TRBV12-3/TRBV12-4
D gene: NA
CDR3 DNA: TGTGCCAGCAGTCCCGGGGAGGGAGGGACTGAAGCTTTCTTT
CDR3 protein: CASSPGEGGTEAFF

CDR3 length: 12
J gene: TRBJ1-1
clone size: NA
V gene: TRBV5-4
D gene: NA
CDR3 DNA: TGTGCCAGCACCTCGAGGGACACTGAAGCTTTCTTT
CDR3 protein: CASTSRDTEAFF

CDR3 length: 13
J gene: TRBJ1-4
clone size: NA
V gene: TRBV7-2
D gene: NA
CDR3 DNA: TGTGCCTGCAGCTTATTGGCGGGTGAAAAACTGTTTTTT
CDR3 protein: CACSLLAGEKLFF

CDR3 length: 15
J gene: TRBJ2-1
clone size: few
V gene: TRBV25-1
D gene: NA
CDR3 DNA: TGTGCCAGCAGTGAGTCGGGAGCGCTCTACAATGAGCAGTTCTTC
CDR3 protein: CASSESGALYNEQFF

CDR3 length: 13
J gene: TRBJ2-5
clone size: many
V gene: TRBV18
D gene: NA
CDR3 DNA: TGTGCCAGCTCACCGTCATCGAAGGTGGCCCAGTACTTC
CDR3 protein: CASSPSSKVAQYF

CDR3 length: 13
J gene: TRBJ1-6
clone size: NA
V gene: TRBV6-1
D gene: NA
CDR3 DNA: TGTGCCAGCAGTGAATTTTGGGGTTCACCCCTCCACTTT
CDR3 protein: CASSEFWGSPLHF

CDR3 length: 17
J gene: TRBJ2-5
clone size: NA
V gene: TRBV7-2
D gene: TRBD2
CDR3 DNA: TGTGCCAGCAGCCCCAGGGGGCTAGCGGGGGGCGGGGAGACCCAGTACTTC
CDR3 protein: CASSPRGLAGGGETQYF

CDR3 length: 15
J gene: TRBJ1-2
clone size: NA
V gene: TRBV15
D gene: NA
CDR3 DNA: TGTGCCACCAGCAGAGATGGAAACGGGAACTATGGCTACACCTTC
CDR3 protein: CATSRDGNGNYGYTF

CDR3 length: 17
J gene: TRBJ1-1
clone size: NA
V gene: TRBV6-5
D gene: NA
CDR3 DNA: TGTGCCAGCAGTTACGACCCGCGGCAGGCGACGAACACTGAAGCTTTCTTT
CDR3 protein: CASSYDPRQATNTEAFF

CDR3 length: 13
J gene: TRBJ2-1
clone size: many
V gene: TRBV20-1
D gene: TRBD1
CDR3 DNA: TGCAGTTCAGGACAGGGGTCGGACAATGAGCAGTTCTTC
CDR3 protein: CSSGQGSDNEQFF

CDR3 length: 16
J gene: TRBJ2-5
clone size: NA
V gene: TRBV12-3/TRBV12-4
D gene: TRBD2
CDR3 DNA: TGTGCCAGCAGCTCAAGACTAGCGGGAGTTGCAGAGACCCAGTACTTC
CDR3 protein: CASSSRLAGVAETQYF

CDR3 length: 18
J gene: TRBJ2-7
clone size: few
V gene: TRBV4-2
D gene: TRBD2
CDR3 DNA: TGTGCCAGCAGCCAAGAGGGGGTCGGGACTAGCGTATCCTACGAGCAGTACTTC
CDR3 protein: CASSQEGVGTSVSYEQYF

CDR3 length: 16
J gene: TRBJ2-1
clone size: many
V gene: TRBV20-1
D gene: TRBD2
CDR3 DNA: TGCAGTGCTAGAGACACGGGAGGGAGCTCCTACAATGAGCAGTTCTTC
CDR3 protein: CSARDTGGSSYNEQFF

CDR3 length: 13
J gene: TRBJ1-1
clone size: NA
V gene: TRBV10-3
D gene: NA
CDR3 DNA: TGTGCCATCAGTGACCGACGGCACACTGAAGCTTTCTTT
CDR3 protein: CAISDRRHTEAFF

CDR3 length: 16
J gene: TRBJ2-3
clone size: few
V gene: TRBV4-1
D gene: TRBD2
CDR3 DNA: TGCGCCAGCAGCCAAGATTACGGGGGGGAGGGAGATACGCAGTATTTT
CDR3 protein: CASSQDYGGEGDTQYF